These T cell receptor beta chains were read from a single sample in a study of human T cells and chemical hapten exposure. TCRdb used MiXCR to reprocess the RACE reads, holding one entry per CDR3 protein. The sample holds 70,000 to 75,000 distinct CDR3 sequences, about 31% seen once. The material sequenced was whole blood, taken in connection with sensitization to the hapten diphenylcyclopropenone (DPC). These receptors originate from a man aged 40-50 years with alopecia areata. Some clones in this sample may be carry-over from other donors' samples. Each CDR3 is given with its conserved first and last residue. The D gene is left open where the match is weak. Rows may omit the clone size; those that give it use once, few, many or a size class.

TGTGCCAGCAGCAGTGGGGCCCTGGGCGCAGATACGCAGTATTTT	CASSSGALGADTQYF	-	TRBJ2-3	few	TRBV7-9
TGTGCCAGCAGCCAAGAAGGCCAGGGGGTTTCAGATACGCAGTATTTT	CASSQEGQGVSDTQYF	TRBD1	TRBJ2-3	few	TRBV4-2
TGTGCCAGCAGTTTGGGGGGGCCCCAGCATTTT	CASSLGGPQHF	-	TRBJ1-5	-	TRBV12-3/TRBV12-4
TGCAGCGTTCATGCTGGGTTCAGCACAGATACGCAGTATTTT	CSVHAGFSTDTQYF	-	TRBJ2-3	-	TRBV29-1
TGTGCCAGCAGTTTCGGTGGGAATTCACCCCTCCACTTT	CASSFGGNSPLHF	-	TRBJ1-6	-	TRBV28
TGTGCCAGCAGTGAAGCATGGGAGCAGTTCTTC	CASSEAWEQFF	-	TRBJ2-1	-	TRBV2
TGTGCCAGCAGCTTCGCTCTAGAGCCCGGGGAGCTGTTTTTT	CASSFALEPGELFF	-	TRBJ2-2	-	TRBV7-9
TGTGCCAGCAGTTCCGCAGAAGATACGCAGTATTTT	CASSSAEDTQYF	-	TRBJ2-3	few	TRBV12-3/TRBV12-4
TGTGCCAGCAGCCAAGCGTCCAGCCTTAGTAACTATGGCTACACCTTC	CASSQASSLSNYGYTF	-	TRBJ1-2	-	TRBV3-1
TGCGCCAGCAGCTTGGCCCTGACTCAGGGAGGAGAGACCCAGTACTTC	CASSLALTQGGETQYF	-	TRBJ2-5	-	TRBV5-1
TGTGCCAGCAGTATCCGGGGAAGCACAGATACGCAGTATTTT	CASSIRGSTDTQYF	-	TRBJ2-3	few	TRBV6-5
TGTGCCAGCAGTTTAGGGACAGGCCACACAGATACGCAGTATTTT	CASSLGTGHTDTQYF	TRBD1	TRBJ2-3	-	TRBV28
TGTGCCAGCAGCCAAGCACTAGCGGGAGTAGGAGAGACCCAGTACTTC	CASSQALAGVGETQYF	TRBD2	TRBJ2-5	-	TRBV3-1
TGTGCCAGCAGTTTATTCCAGGGAAACACTGAAGCTTTCTTT	CASSLFQGNTEAFF	-	TRBJ1-1	few	TRBV12-3/TRBV12-4
TGTGCCACCAGCCTGGTCGTTGGCGGGTCCTACGAGCAGTACTTC	CATSLVVGGSYEQYF	-	TRBJ2-7	few	TRBV15
TGTGCCAGCAGGGACAGGTTACCCTACGAGCAGTACTTC	CASRDRLPYEQYF	TRBD1	TRBJ2-7	-	TRBV6-1
TGTGCCAGCTCACCACTTGACAGAGAGCAGTTCTTC	CASSPLDREQFF	-	TRBJ2-1	-	TRBV18